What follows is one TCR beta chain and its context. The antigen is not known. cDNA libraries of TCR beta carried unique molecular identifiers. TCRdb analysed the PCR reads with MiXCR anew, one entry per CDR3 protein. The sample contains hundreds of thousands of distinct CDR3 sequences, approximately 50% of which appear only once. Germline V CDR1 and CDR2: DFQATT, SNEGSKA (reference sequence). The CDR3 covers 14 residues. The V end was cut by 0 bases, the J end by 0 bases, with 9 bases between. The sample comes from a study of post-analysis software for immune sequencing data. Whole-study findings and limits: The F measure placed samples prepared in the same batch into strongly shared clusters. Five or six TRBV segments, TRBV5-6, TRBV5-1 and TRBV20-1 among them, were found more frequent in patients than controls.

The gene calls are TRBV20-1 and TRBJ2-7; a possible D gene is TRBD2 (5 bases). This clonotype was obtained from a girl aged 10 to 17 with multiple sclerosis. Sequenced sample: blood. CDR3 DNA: TGCAGTGCTAGAGATCGGGGATTCTCCTACGAGCAGTACTTC. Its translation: CSARDRGFSYEQYF.